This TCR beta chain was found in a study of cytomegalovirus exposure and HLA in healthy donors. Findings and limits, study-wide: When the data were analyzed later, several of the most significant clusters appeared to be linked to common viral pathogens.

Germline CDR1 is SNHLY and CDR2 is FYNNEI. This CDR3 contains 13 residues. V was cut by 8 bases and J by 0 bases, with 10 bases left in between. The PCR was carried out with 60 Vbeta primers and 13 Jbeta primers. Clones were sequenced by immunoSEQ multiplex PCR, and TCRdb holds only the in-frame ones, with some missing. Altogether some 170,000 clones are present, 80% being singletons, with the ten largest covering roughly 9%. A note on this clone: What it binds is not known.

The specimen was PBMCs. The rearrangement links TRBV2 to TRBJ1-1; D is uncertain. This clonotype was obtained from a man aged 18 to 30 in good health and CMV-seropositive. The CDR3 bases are TGTGCCAGCGGAACGGGGTTGAACACTGAAGCTTTCTTT. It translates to CASGTGLNTEAFF.